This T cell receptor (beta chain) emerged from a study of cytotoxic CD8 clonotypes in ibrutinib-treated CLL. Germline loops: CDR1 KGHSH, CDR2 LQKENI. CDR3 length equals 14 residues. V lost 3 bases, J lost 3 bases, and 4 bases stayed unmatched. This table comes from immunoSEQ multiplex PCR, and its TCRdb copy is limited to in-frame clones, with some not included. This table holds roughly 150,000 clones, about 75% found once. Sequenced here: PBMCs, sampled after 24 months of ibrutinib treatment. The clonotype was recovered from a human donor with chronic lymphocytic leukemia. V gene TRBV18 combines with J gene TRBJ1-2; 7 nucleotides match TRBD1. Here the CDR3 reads CASSPGTADYGYTF. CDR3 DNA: TGTGCCAGCTCACCTGGGACAGCCGACTATGGCTACACCTTC. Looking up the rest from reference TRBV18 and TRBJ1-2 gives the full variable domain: NAGVMQNPRHLVRRRGQEARLRCSPMKGHSHVYWYRQLPEEGLKFMVYLQKENIIDESGMPKERFSAEFPKEGPSILRIQQVVRGDSAAYFCASSPGTADYGYTFGSGTRLTVV.